The table lists the clone carrying this T cell receptor beta chain with a few counts. Its antigen is still unknown. TCRdb redid the calling of the RT-PCR reads with MiXCR, one entry per CDR3 protein. The sample yields fewer than 650,000 distinct CDR3 sequences, roughly 13% seen once. Trimming removed 5 bases from V and 4 bases from J; junction bases left unmatched: 7. The CDR3 runs 15 residues. Germline V lookup: CDR1 DFQATT, CDR2 SNEGSKA (reference sequence). The data derive from a study of response to subunit inactivated influenza vaccine. Study-wide results and limits: Authors suggested that a seasonal influenza vaccination recruits few new T cells each time.

The material sequenced was PBMCs from blood, taken 40 to 50 days after vaccination. The chain is built from TRBV20-1 and TRBJ2-1; 11 nucleotides match TRBD2. This sequence originates from a man aged 50-59 years who received an inactivated influenza vaccine. This chain's CDR3 is CSAGSTSGNYNEQFF. Here the CDR3 DNA reads TGCAGTGCTGGATCGACTAGCGGGAATTACAATGAGCAGTTCTTC.